Each of the 5 T cell receptor beta chains below was sequenced from the same sample in a study of spatial heterogeneity in lung cancer. As to time point: sample taken at primary tumor resection. Unsorted samples of tumor, nontumor lung or frozen PBMC had their whole RNA sequenced. Each CDR3 protein is one row after TCRdb ran MiXCR on the 5' RACE reads. This table holds 12,000 or so distinct CDR3 sequences, approximately 15% found once. Source: PBMCs, taken at surgery. Source of these receptors: a female donor with early-stage non-small cell lung cancer.

By share of the sample, this clonotype is medium-sized. The chain carries TRBV7-9 and TRBJ1-1; D unresolved. Trimming stripped 6 bases from V and 6 bases from J, with 8 bases between. The CDR3 spans 11 residues. Germline V gives CDR1 SEHNR, CDR2 FQNEAQ (reference sequence). CDR3 residues: CASRVGAEAFF. The DNA for the CDR3 is TGTGCCAGCAGGGTCGGGGCTGAAGCTTTCTTT.

This clonotype was seen at least ten times. The chain has TRBV2 and TRBJ2-2, with 10 bases lining up with TRBD2. The CDR3 has 16 amino acids. Germline CDR1 SNHLY, CDR2 FYNNEI. The V segment lost 5 bases and the J segment 1 base; nucleotides outside the gene matches: 4. The CDR3 sequence: CASSLAGVVNTGELFF. For the CDR3, the DNA is TGTGCCAGCAGTCTAGCGGGAGTAGTGAACACCGGGGAGCTGTTTTTT. Full variable domain (outside the CDR3, taken from reference TRBV2 and TRBJ2-2): EPEVTQTPSHQVTQMGQEVILRCVPISNHLYFYWYRQILGQKVEFLVSFYNNEISEKSEIFDDQFSVERPDGSNFTLKIRSTKLEDSAMYFCASSLAGVVNTGELFFGEGSRLTVL.

By sample fraction, this clonotype is medium-sized. The V call is TRBV27, the J call TRBJ1-1; 7 bases agree with TRBD1. CDR3 length: 14 residues. The germline gives CDR1 MNHEY, CDR2 SMNVEV (reference sequence). J gave up 2 bases and V 5 bases, and 5 bases lay outside the gene matches. CDR3 sequence (DNA): TGTGCCAGCAGTCGGGACAGAATTAACACTGAAGCTTTCTTT. This gives the protein CASSRDRINTEAFF.

In this sample, this clonotype turned up many times. The chain links TRBV5-1 to TRBJ1-1; TRBD1 agrees at 11 bases. CDR1 is SGHRS and CDR2 is YFSETQ in the germline V gene. This CDR3 is built from 14 residues. V lost 4 bases, J lost 6 bases, and 5 bases stayed unmatched. The CDR3 sequence is CASSNPGQGAEAFF. The CDR3 region has the DNA TGCGCCAGCAGCAATCCGGGACAGGGGGCTGAAGCTTTCTTT.

This clonotype has a count of ten or more. The chain joins TRBV12-3 or TRBV12-4 to TRBJ2-6; D may be TRBD1 (5 bases). Trimming shortened V by 7 bases and J by 2 bases, and 9 bases separated the two germline ends. This CDR3 is 14 amino acids long. DNA of the CDR3: TGTGCCAGCATTGCAGGGCCTGGGGCCAACGTCCTGACTTTC. Translation gives CASIAGPGANVLTF.